These 24 T cell receptor beta chains came from one sample sequenced in a study of cytomegalovirus exposure and HLA in healthy donors. TCRdb keeps only in-frame clones here, not all; method: immunoSEQ multiplex PCR. Found here are some 110,000 clones, approximately 90% of them singletons; the top ten hold about 1.8%. The sample comprised PBMCs. These TCRs come from a woman aged 18-29 years in good health and CMV-seropositive.

The rearrangement uses TRBV6-5 and TRBJ1-1; D uncertain. CDR1 is MNHEY, CDR2 SVGAGI, per germline. V lost 0 bases and J 7 bases, leaving 9 bases between the germline ends. This CDR3 spans 13 amino acids. CDR3 in DNA: TGTGCCAGCAGTTACTCGACACGTAATGAAGCTTTCTTT. Encoded protein: CASSYSTRNEAFF.

V and J are TRBV5-1 and TRBJ2-7, with 10 bases fitting TRBD1. V gave up 4 bases and J gave up 0 bases; unmatched junction bases: 19. The CDR3 runs to 20 residues. Per germline, CDR1 SGHRS and CDR2 YFSETQ. CDR3 bases: TGCGCCAGCAGCCATAAGTTTCCGGGACAGGGGACAGTAACCTCCTACGAGCAGTACGTC. Its translation: CASSHKFPGQGTVTSYEQYV.

The chain carries TRBV6-1 and TRBJ2-3; 10 nucleotides match TRBD1. This CDR3 is built from 16 residues. J gave up 3 bases and V 2 bases, and 5 bases lay outside the gene matches. Germline-derived CDR1 and CDR2 are MNHNS and SASEGT. The CDR3 sequence: CASSEFRDRGTDTQYF. In DNA, the CDR3 is TGTGCCAGCAGTGAATTCAGGGACAGGGGAACAGATACGCAGTATTTT.

This chain uses TRBV5-4 with TRBJ2-3, with a tentative D call TRBD2 (6 bases). Trimming took 5 bases from V and 2 from J, leaving 12 bases between them. The germline V gene encodes CDR1 SGHNT and CDR2 YYREEE (reference sequence). CDR3 length: 14 residues. CDR3 nucleotide sequence: TGTGCCAGCAGTCCCGGGGGTGCCACAGATACGCAGTATTTT. Residues: CASSPGGATDTQYF.

The chain has TRBV6-1 and TRBJ2-3; the D is unclear. V lost 7 bases to trimming and J lost 4 bases, with 15 bases between them. There are 14 residues in the CDR3. Germline CDR1 and CDR2: MNHNS and SASEGT. CDR3 sequence: CASIGLRRADTQYF. Written as DNA, the CDR3 is TGTGCCAGCATTGGATTACGCCGGGCAGATACGCAGTATTTT.

The chain is built from TRBV7-9 and TRBJ1-5; TRBD1 is a possible D gene (6 bases). The V gene's germline CDR1 is SEHNR and CDR2 FQNEAQ (reference sequence). V was clipped by 6 bases and J by 4 bases, with 13 bases between them. The CDR3 sequence is 14 residues long. In nucleotides, the CDR3 is TGTGCCAGCAGTCAGACAGGTGCAAATCAGCCCCAGCATTTT. This codes for CASSQTGANQPQHF.

About this clone itself: The germline gene is not matched at one end of the junction; a read error may be the cause. V gene TRBV9 combines with J gene TRBJ1-3, with 7 bases aligning to TRBD1. Germline V gives CDR1 SGDLS, CDR2 YYNGEE. The CDR3 has 14 amino acids. The CDR3 reads CASSGQGVGNTIYF. DNA of the CDR3: TGTGCCAGCAGCGGTCAGGGGGTAGGAAACACTATATATTTT. The whole variable domain, filled in from reference TRBV9 and TRBJ1-3, reads DSGVTQTPKHLITATGQRVTLRCSPRSGDLSVYWYQQSLDQGLQFLIQYYNGEERAKGNILERFSAQQFPDLHSELNLSSLELGDSALYFCASSGQGVGNTIYFGEGSWLTVV.

The gene calls are TRBV15 and TRBJ2-7, with TRBD1 identical over 11 bases. After removal of 4 bases from V and 2 bases from J, the junction contained 1 base not matched to a gene. This CDR3 is 14 amino acids long. CDR1 is LNHNV and CDR2 is YYDKDF in the germline V gene (reference sequence). CDR3 amino acids: CATSTDRGPYEQYV. CDR3 sequence (DNA): TGTGCCACCAGCACGGACAGGGGGCCCTACGAGCAGTACGTC.

The chain is built from TRBV6-4 and TRBJ2-2; possibly TRBD1 for D (6 bases). The CDR3 has 13 amino acids. Germline V CDR1 and CDR2: MRHNA, SNTAGT. V was clipped by 4 bases and J by 5 bases, with 8 bases between them. In DNA form, the CDR3 reads TGTGCCAGCAGTGTAGGGGGAACCGGGGAGCTGTTTTTT. Translated: CASSVGGTGELFF.

The chain employs TRBV6-5 and TRBJ2-3; possible D gene TRBD2, 7 bases. Trimming shortened V by 4 bases and J by 2 bases, and 13 bases separated the two germline ends. The CDR3 totals 15 residues. Per the germline V gene, CDR1 is MNHEY and CDR2 is SVGAGI. The CDR3: CASSLRGPHTDTQYF. CDR3 DNA: TGTGCCAGCAGTTTGCGGGGGCCTCACACAGATACGCAGTATTTT.

Written as DNA, the CDR3 is TGTGCCAGCAGTGAACAAGGTGACTACGAGAGGCAGTACTTC. Protein sequence: CASSEQGDYERQYF. The rearrangement joins TRBV6-1 to TRBJ2-7; possible D gene TRBD2, 5 bases. This CDR3 spans 14 amino acids. The V end lost 2 bases, the J end lost 9 bases, and 17 bases lay between the germline ends. CDR1 and CDR2 (germline): MNHNS, SASEGT.

The rearrangement links TRBV2 to TRBJ2-2, with 7 bases fitting TRBD2. The junction had 12 bases not matched to a gene; V was cut back by 8 bases and J by 6 bases. Per germline, CDR1 SNHLY and CDR2 FYNNEI. This CDR3 comprises 15 residues. The CDR3 is CASGGGRLRAGELFF. The CDR3 bases are TGTGCCAGCGGGGGGGGGAGGCTCAGGGCCGGGGAGCTGTTTTTT.

This clone was observed once. This chain links TRBV6-6 with TRBJ2-5; 8 bases map to TRBD2. J was trimmed by 5 bases and V by 6 bases; bases with no gene match: 8. This CDR3 comprises 14 residues. Germline CDR1 reads MNHNY; CDR2 reads SVGAGI (reference sequence). The CDR3 nucleotides are TGTGCCAGCAGGACGGGGGGGCGGCGGGAGACCCAGTACTTC. It encodes CASRTGGRRETQYF.

V usage is TRBV2 and J usage is TRBJ2-1, with TRBD1 identical over 8 bases. The germline V gene has CDR1 SNHLY and CDR2 FYNNEI. The length of the CDR3 is 14 residues. V dropped 2 bases and J dropped 8; count of bases not matched to a gene: 5. CDR3 sequence (DNA): TGTGCCAGCAGTGAACAGGGGGCGTTCGATGAGCAGTTCTTC. This encodes CASSEQGAFDEQFF.

The rearrangement joins TRBV5-4 to TRBJ1-2; 7 nucleotides line up with TRBD1. Germline-derived CDR1 and CDR2 are SGHNT and YYREEE (reference sequence). Trimming removed 4 bases from V and 0 bases from J; junction bases left unmatched: 6. This CDR3 is 15 amino acids long. The CDR3 sequence: CASSRQGTANYGYTF. CDR3 sequence (DNA): TGTGCCAGCAGCCGACAGGGAACGGCTAACTATGGCTACACCTTC. Together with reference TRBV5-4 and TRBJ1-2, the CDR3 gives the full variable domain: ETGVTQSPTHLIKTRGQQVTLRCSSQSGHNTVSWYQQALGQGPQFIFQYYREEENGRGNFPPRFSGLQFPNYSSELNVNALELDDSALYLCASSRQGTANYGYTFGSGTRLTVV.

DNA of the CDR3: TGTGCCAGCAGACCGGGACAGGGGGATGGCTACACCTTC. It codes for CASRPGQGDGYTF. This chain links TRBV6-5 with TRBJ1-2; TRBD1 matches 11 bases. Losses at the gene ends were 6 bases for V and 6 bases for J; bases not matched to a gene: 3. Germline assignment: CDR1 MNHEY and CDR2 SVGAGI. The CDR3 is 13 amino acids.

The CDR3 spells CASSLDRTTEAFF. The CDR3 region has the DNA TGTGCCAGCAGCTTAGATCGCACAACTGAAGCTTTCTTT. The chain has TRBV11-2 and TRBJ1-1; D is unclear. The CDR3 is 13 amino acids. Germline V gives CDR1 SGHAT, CDR2 FQNNGV. With 0 bases removed from V and 5 bases from J, the gap between germline ends came to 7 bases.

The table lists this clone with a count of one. The chain joins TRBV4-1 to TRBJ2-4; no reliable D call. Trimming took off 4 bases at V and 3 bases at J, with 16 bases between the two ends. From germline, CDR1 is MGHRA and CDR2 YSYEKL. CDR3 length: 16 residues. The CDR3 loop is CASSPRIALLKNIQYF. DNA for the CDR3: TGCGCCAGCAGCCCCCGAATTGCACTCCTCAAAAACATTCAGTACTTC.

This clone occurred a few times. The gene calls are TRBV7-6 and TRBJ1-1, with D possibly TRBD1 on 5 matching bases. The length of the CDR3 is 15 residues. The V and J ends lost 1 base and 1 base respectively, with 10 bases between them. Germline V gives CDR1 SGHVS, CDR2 FNYEAQ. CDR3 DNA sequence: TGTGCCAGCAGCTTAGGTGGGGCCGAGAACACTGAAGCTTTCTTT. Translating it yields CASSLGGAENTEAFF.

The sample holds a few counts of this clone. The rearrangement links TRBV7-9 to TRBJ2-1, with 7 bases identical to TRBD1. Per the germline V gene, CDR1 is SEHNR and CDR2 is FQNEAQ (reference sequence). Losses at the gene ends were 10 bases for V and 5 bases for J; bases not matched to a gene: 8. The CDR3 length is 13 residues. The CDR3 nucleotides are TGTGCCACTTCGACAGGGTTCAACAATGAGCAGTTCTTC. Amino acid sequence: CATSTGFNNEQFF.

This clone has more than one count but fewer than ten. The chain employs TRBV21-1 and TRBJ2-7; the table's D call of TRBD1 was not tested on the DNA. TRBV21-1 is recorded as a pseudogene. The CDR3 runs to 14 residues. In DNA form, the CDR3 reads TGTGCCAGCCTTCAGGGGGCACCCTCCTACGAGCAGTACTTC. Translating it yields CASLQGAPSYEQYF.

The genes are TRBV7-9 and TRBJ1-2; TRBD1 matches at 7 bases. The CDR3 totals 14 residues. V dropped 5 bases and J dropped 0; count of bases not matched to a gene: 3. CDR1 is SEHNR, CDR2 FQNEAQ, per germline (reference sequence). This CDR3 reads CASSRDSTNYGYTF. The DNA for the CDR3 is TGTGCCAGCAGCAGGGACAGCACTAACTATGGCTACACCTTC.

The rearrangement joins TRBV4-3 to TRBJ1-1, with 8 positions matching TRBD1. The CDR3 has 15 amino acids. The trim removed 0 bases at V and 1 base at J, leaving 1 base unmatched. CDR1 is LGHNA, CDR2 YSLEER, per germline. CDR3 protein: CASSQDGQGNTEAFF. The CDR3 DNA sequence: TGCGCCAGCAGCCAAGACGGACAGGGGAACACTGAAGCTTTCTTT.

The gene calls are TRBV6-1 and TRBJ1-5, with D possibly matching TRBD1 (5 bases). CDR3 length equals 15 residues. The germline gives CDR1 MNHNS, CDR2 SASEGT. V dropped 0 bases and J dropped 7 bases, with 13 bases sitting between them. The CDR3 DNA reads TGTGCCAGCAGTGAAGCGGCGGGGGAAAGCCAGCCCCAGCATTTT. This gives the protein CASSEAAGESQPQHF.